The present entry profiles one T cell receptor beta chain with its context. Its specificity is not known. The method was immunoSEQ multiplex PCR; TCRdb's version includes in-frame clones alone and lacks a portion of them. This sample has roughly 330,000 clones; approximately 90% occur once, and the top ten carry roughly 1.2%. The data derive from a study of cytomegalovirus exposure and HLA in healthy donors. General observations from the study: One later analysis, an examination of the 100 to 150 validation repertoires, found that first-cohort TCR clusters tended to co-occur in them.

V gave up 0 bases and J gave up 3 bases, with 7 bases separating them. The CDR3 length is 13 residues. Germline V gives CDR1 SGHRS, CDR2 YFSETQ. The sample consisted of PBMCs. J is TRBJ2-7 and V is TRBV5-1; D gene unclear. The origin of this receptor is a woman in her 30s in good health and CMV-seropositive. The CDR3: CASSLVPGYEQYF. The CDR3 bases are TGCGCCAGCAGCTTGGTGCCGGGCTACGAGCAGTACTTC.